What follows are 16 T cell receptor delta chains derived from one specimen sequenced in a study of gamma-delta T cells after stem cell transplantation (dated by TCRdb to the mid-2010s). Preparation of the library involved RT-PCR. Sequencer: Illumina MiSeq. TCRdb reanalyzed the public reads with the CATT caller, and identical DNA sequences were merged afterwards. The sample contains fewer than 1,500 delta-chain clones, 9.7% of them found a single time. In total, the top ten clones hold 45% of the sample. The sample comprised gamma-delta T cells. The receptors stem from a human donor. It is not recorded whose cells these are; they may come from a transplant donor.

With regard to this clone: At one end the junction does not follow the germline gene, possibly because of a read error. The chain couples TRDV2 to TRDJ3; D could derive from TRDD2 or TRDD3 (5 bases each). The CDR3 has 23 residues. CDR1 GEAIGNYY and CDR2 EKD come from the germline V gene. The CDR3 reads CACDTVPFRVRLAPTWATRQMFF. CDR3 DNA sequence: TGTGCCTGTGACACCGTCCCTTTCCGGGTGAGACTGGCACCTACCTGGGCCACCCGACAGATGTTCTTC.

The V gene is TRDV2, the J gene TRDJ1; 8 positions match TRDD3. From germline, CDR1 is GEAIGNYY and CDR2 EKD. Losses at the gene ends were 2 bases for V and 3 bases for J; bases not matched to a gene: 4. The CDR3 has 14 amino acids. The CDR3 DNA sequence: TGTGCCTGTGACAAGGTGGGGGATGCCGATAAACTCATCTTT. Its protein product is CACDKVGDADKLIF.

On this clone: TCRdb shows a much larger clone's protein in place of this DNA's translation, and the two differ at residue 4, likely through a read error; the protein shown is translated from the DNA. This chain connects TRDV2 to TRDJ1, with no clear D. Trimming removed 5 bases at V and 0 bases at J, with 15 bases between. This CDR3 comprises 15 residues. CDR1 and CDR2 (germline): GEAIGNYY, EKD. This CDR3 reads CACGSLLSYTDKLIF. The CDR3 DNA is TGTGCCTGTGGCTCACTTTTGAGCTACACCGATAAACTCATCTTT.

This clone occurred a few times. The chain combines TRDV1 with TRDJ1, with D hard to call. Trimming removed 6 bases from V and 10 bases from J, with 15 bases in between. The CDR3 is made up of 12 amino acids. Germline V lookup: CDR1 TSWWSYY, CDR2 QGS. DNA for the CDR3: TGTGCTCTTGGTCTATTCCCCCTTGGACTCATCTTT. Its translation: CALGLFPLGLIF.

On this clone itself: TCRdb's listed protein matches a much larger clone and diverges from this DNA's translation at residue 7, likely through a read error; the protein shown comes from the DNA. The V and J genes are TRDV2 and TRDJ1; 9 nucleotides agree with TRDD3. Germline V gene sequence: CDR1 GEAIGNYY, CDR2 EKD. Trimming cost V 0 bases and J 0 bases; bases outside gene matches: 7. CDR3 length: 17 amino acids. CDR3 amino acids: CACDTAKGDTYTDKLIF. The CDR3 coding sequence is TGTGCCTGTGACACCGCCAAGGGGGATACCTACACCGATAAACTCATCTTT.

This clone has only a few counts. A read error likely explains this, since a far larger clone differs by one base. CDR3 DNA: TGTGCCTGTGACCCACTGGGGGATGATAAACTCATCTTT. Translating it yields CACDPLGDDKLIF. The chain couples TRDV2 to TRDJ1; 10 nucleotides align to TRDD3. V lost 3 bases and J lost 5; bases outside the gene matches: 2. Germline-derived CDR1 and CDR2 are GEAIGNYY and EKD. The CDR3 contains 13 residues.

This clone was seen a handful of times. The protein TCRdb gives is from a much larger clone and does not agree with this DNA's translation at residue 9, likely a read error; the protein shown here comes from the DNA. The CDR3 DNA sequence: TGTGCCTGTGAGCCTATGACCAATGCAGGGATCAGCACCGATAAACTCATCTTT. It yields the protein CACEPMTNAGISTDKLIF. This chain joins TRDV2 and TRDJ1; a weak D match, TRDD3 (5 bases). There are 18 residues in the CDR3. Germline-derived CDR1 and CDR2 are GEAIGNYY and EKD. V was cut by 4 bases and J by 1 base, with 24 bases left in between.

Concerning this clone: The amino acid sequence in TCRdb belongs to a much larger clone and departs from this DNA's translation at residue 17, likely a sequencing read error; the sequence shown is translated from the DNA. The chain is built from TRDV2 and TRDJ1; D may be TRDD3 (5 bases). The CDR3 consists of 18 residues. Germline V CDR1 and CDR2: GEAIGNYY, EKD. CDR3 DNA sequence: TGTGCCTGTGAGCCTATGACCAATACAGGGATCAGCACCGATAAACTCACCTTT. Protein sequence: CACEPMTNTGISTDKLTF.

This clone was seen a few times. The protein TCRdb lists belongs to a much larger clone and differs from this DNA's translation at residue 17, which points to a read error; the protein shown is made from the DNA. V gene TRDV2 combines with J gene TRDJ1; TRDD3 agrees at 13 bases. CDR1 GEAIGNYY and CDR2 EKD come from the germline V gene. The CDR3 contains 18 residues. CDR3 coding DNA: TGTGCCTGTGATAGCCTTCAAACTGGGGGATACGCTCCCGATAAACTCACCTTT. Residues: CACDSLQTGGYAPDKLTF.

By sample share, this clone is large. Other DNA variants within this sample encode the same CDR3. The chain couples TRDV2 to TRDJ1; possible D gene TRDD3, 6 bases. Germline V gene sequence: CDR1 GEAIGNYY, CDR2 EKD. V was shortened by 0 bases and J by 0 bases, with 13 bases between the two germline ends. This CDR3 spans 16 amino acids. The CDR3 here is CACDTLGDANTDKLIF. CDR3 DNA sequence: TGTGCCTGTGACACCCTCGGGGATGCTAACACCGATAAACTCATCTTT.

By share of the sample, this clone is medium-sized. The rearrangement joins TRDV1 to TRDJ1; TRDD3 might be the D (5 bases). Germline V lookup: CDR1 TSWWSYY, CDR2 QGS. The CDR3 has 20 amino acids. Deletions cut 2 bases from V and 0 bases from J, with 25 bases between. The CDR3 bases are TGTGCTCTTGGGGAATTATATCCGCTACTGAGGGGACAGTACACCGATAAACTCATCTTT. Translation: CALGELYPLLRGQYTDKLIF.

The sample holds a few counts of this clone. The chain recombines TRDV1 with TRDJ1, with 9 bases that match TRDD3. Germline values: CDR1 TSWWSYY, CDR2 QGS. The CDR3 consists of 26 residues. J was trimmed by 0 bases and V by 2 bases; bases with no gene match: 34. The CDR3 nucleotides are TGTGCTCTTGGGGAATCCCCCTCCTTCCTGCGATGGTACTGGGGGACACGAATGGGGTACACCGATAAACTCATCTTT. Protein sequence: CALGESPSFLRWYWGTRMGYTDKLIF.

Notes on this clone: The amino acid sequence in TCRdb belongs to a much larger clone and departs from this DNA's translation at residue 12, likely a sequencing read error; the sequence shown is translated from the DNA. The chain combines TRDV2 with TRDJ1; 7 nucleotides agree with TRDD3. The CDR3 length is 16 residues. Germline lookup yields CDR1 GEAIGNYY and CDR2 EKD. CDR3 DNA sequence: TGTGCCTGTGAGACCCTGGGGGCCACGTACACCGGTAAACTCATCTTT. Encoded protein: CACETLGATYTGKLIF.

This clone is categorized as medium-sized. A far more abundant clone sits one base away, making this likely a read error. The chain couples TRDV2 to TRDJ1, with 7 bases fitting TRDD3. Germline trimming cut 4 bases from V and 3 bases from J; bases unmatched to any gene: 19. CDR1 and CDR2 from the germline V gene are GEAIGNYY and EKD. The CDR3 spans 18 residues. The CDR3, as DNA: TGTGCCTGTGATAGCCTTCAAACTGGGGTATACGCTCCCGATAAACTCATCTTT. Translating gives CACDSLQTGVYAPDKLIF.

About this clone itself: The protein that TCRdb holds for this DNA derives from a much larger clone and differs from the translated DNA at residue 18, which likely indicates a read error; the protein shown here is translated from the DNA. The chain recombines TRDV2 with TRDJ1; 9 bases are shared with TRDD3. This CDR3 contains 23 residues. Trimming at V came to 0 bases and at J to 3 bases, leaving 28 bases not matched to a gene. Germline V gene sequence: CDR1 GEAIGNYY, CDR2 EKD. The CDR3 sequence is CACDTVRIPSTGGQLENADKLIF. The CDR3 coding sequence is TGTGCCTGTGACACCGTTCGGATTCCTTCGACTGGGGGACAACTAGAAAACGCCGATAAACTCATCTTT.

By proportion, this clone is medium-sized (0.01 to 0.1%). Distinct nucleotide sequences in the sample also encode this CDR3. The rearrangement links TRDV3 to TRDJ1, with a tentative D call TRDD2 (5 bases). Per the germline V gene, CDR1 is TVYSNPD and CDR2 is GDNSRS (reference sequence). The CDR3 loop spans 14 amino acids. V was pared by 1 base and J by 0 bases, with 12 bases between. The CDR3 here is CAFTSYPYTDKLIF. In nucleotides, the CDR3 is TGTGCCTTTACCTCCTATCCGTACACCGATAAACTCATCTTT.